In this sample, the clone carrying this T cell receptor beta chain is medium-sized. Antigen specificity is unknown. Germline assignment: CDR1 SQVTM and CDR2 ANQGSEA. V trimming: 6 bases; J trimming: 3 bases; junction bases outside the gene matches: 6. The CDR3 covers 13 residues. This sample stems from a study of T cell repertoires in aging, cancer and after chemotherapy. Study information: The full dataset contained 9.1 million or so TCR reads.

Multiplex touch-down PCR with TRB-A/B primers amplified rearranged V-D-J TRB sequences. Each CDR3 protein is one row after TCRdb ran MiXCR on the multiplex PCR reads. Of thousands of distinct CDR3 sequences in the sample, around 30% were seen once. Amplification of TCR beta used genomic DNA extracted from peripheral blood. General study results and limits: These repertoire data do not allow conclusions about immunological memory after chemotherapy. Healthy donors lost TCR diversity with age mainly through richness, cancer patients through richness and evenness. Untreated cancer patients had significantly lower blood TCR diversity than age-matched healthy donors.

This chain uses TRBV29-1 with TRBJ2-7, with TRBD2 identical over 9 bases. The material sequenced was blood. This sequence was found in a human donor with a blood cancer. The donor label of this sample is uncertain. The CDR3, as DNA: TGCAGCGTGTGGACTAGCGTCGGCTACGAGCAGTACTTC. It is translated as CSVWTSVGYEQYF.